This T cell receptor (beta chain) was recorded in a study of cytomegalovirus exposure and HLA in healthy donors. PCR employed 60 Vbeta and 13 Jbeta primers. The assay was immunoSEQ multiplex PCR, and TCRdb's table has in-frame clones only and misses some. The sample contains 50,000 to 75,000 clones, under 80% of which appear only once. Germline-derived CDR1 and CDR2 are LNHDA and SQIVND (reference sequence). The V segment lost 6 bases and the J segment 1 base; nucleotides outside the gene matches: 4. The CDR3 has 15 amino acids. This chain joins TRBV19 and TRBJ2-2; the match to TRBD2 covers 8 bases. The sample was PBMCs. The receptor comes from a man in his thirties or forties in good health and CMV-seropositive. In DNA form, the CDR3 reads TGTGCCAGTAGCCCGGGAGGGGTGAACACCGGGGAGCTGTTTTTT. This sequence encodes CASSPGGVNTGELFF.